Following are 15 T cell receptor beta chains from one sample sequenced in a study of T cells in Graves' hyperthyroidism and ophthalmopathy (dated by TCRdb to the late 2010s). Libraries were constructed by multiplex PCR. Data came from an Illumina HiSeq 2000. Amplification of TCR beta CDR3 regions was carried out from RNA transcripts. The first round of RT-PCR for the TCR CDR3 was performed with the HTBI primer set and the Qiagen OneStep RT-PCR kit. TCRdb reanalyzed the raw reads on its own, using fastp at Q25 for trimming and MiXCR for clone calling, and kept in-frame beta chains. One record per CDR3 amino acid sequence lists the most common genes and DNA. Across this sample there are roughly 380,000 distinct CDR3 sequences, with about 18% seen only once. The top ten hold around 4% of the sample. Input material: blood. All receptors come from a woman younger than 30 with Graves' hyperthyroidism.

This clonotype was observed many times. The chain's CDR3 is CASSHKRVGNTEAFF. The CDR3 DNA follows: TGTGCCAGCAGCCATAAAAGGGTAGGGAACACTGAAGCTTTCTTT. The J gene is TRBJ1-1, the V gene TRBV14; D is uncertain. CDR3 size: 15 residues. Trimming removed 3 bases from V and 1 base from J, with 12 bases in between. Germline values: CDR1 SGHDN, CDR2 FVKESK.

This clonotype was seen at least ten times. The rearrangement joins TRBV2 to TRBJ2-7; possibly TRBD1 for D (5 bases). The germline gives CDR1 SNHLY, CDR2 FYNNEI. The CDR3 contains 14 residues. V shed 8 bases and J shed 4 bases, with 18 bases lying between them. The CDR3 DNA sequence: TGTGCCAGCGGAACGGACACTGCACGATACGAGCAGTACTTC. This sequence encodes CASGTDTARYEQYF.

This clonotype has ten or more counts. J is TRBJ1-1 and V is TRBV6-5; 7 bases match TRBD1. The germline V gene has CDR1 MNHEY and CDR2 SVGAGI. V lost 2 bases, J lost 1 base, and 10 bases stayed unmatched. This CDR3 comprises 17 residues. In DNA form, the CDR3 reads TGTGCCAGCAGTTACCGGTGGCTACAGGGGAGGAACACTGAAGCTTTCTTT. This encodes CASSYRWLQGRNTEAFF.

This clonotype was seen repeatedly, ten times or more. V gene TRBV9 combines with J gene TRBJ1-2; 9 bases line up with TRBD1. Per germline, CDR1 SGDLS and CDR2 YYNGEE. J gave up 6 bases and V 8 bases, and 5 bases lay outside the gene matches. This CDR3 comprises 12 residues. This CDR3 reads CASYRDRDGYTF. CDR3 bases: TGTGCCAGTTACCGGGACAGGGATGGCTACACCTTC.

This clonotype showed up many times. J is TRBJ2-2 and V is TRBV25-1, with D perhaps matching TRBD1 (6 bases). This CDR3 comprises 16 residues. The V gene's germline CDR1 is MGHDK and CDR2 SYGVNS. V was trimmed by 1 base and J by 4 bases, leaving 13 bases between them. CDR3 amino acids: CASSESRAGATGELFF. CDR3 nucleotide sequence: TGTGCCAGCAGTGAATCCCGCGCAGGGGCCACCGGGGAGCTGTTTTTT.

V usage is TRBV20-1 and J usage is TRBJ2-7, with TRBD1 as a possible D gene (7 bases). Germline V lookup: CDR1 DFQATT, CDR2 SNEGSKA (reference sequence). The CDR3 totals 15 residues. V shed 1 base and J shed 3 bases, with 16 bases lying between them. As DNA, the CDR3 is TGCAGTGCTAGAGGTGGGGGGCAGGGGGGCTACGAGCAGTACTTC. Residues: CSARGGGQGGYEQYF.

The V call is TRBV6-2 or TRBV6-3, the J call TRBJ1-5, with 8 bases aligning to TRBD1. Germline assignment: CDR1 MNHEY and CDR2 SVGEGT. Trimming removed 7 bases from V and 7 bases from J; junction bases left unmatched: 9. The CDR3 loop spans 14 amino acids. The CDR3 coding sequence is TGTGCCAGCACCGAGGACAGGGTGGGCCAGCCCCAGCATTTT. This sequence encodes CASTEDRVGQPQHF.

This clonotype appeared many times. The chain combines TRBV27 with TRBJ2-5, with D hard to call. The V and J ends lost 10 bases and 5 bases respectively, with 8 bases between them. The CDR3 runs 10 residues. Germline V gene sequence: CDR1 MNHEY, CDR2 SMNVEV (reference sequence). The CDR3 here is CATNEETQYF. DNA of the CDR3: TGTGCCACCAACGAGGAGACCCAGTACTTC.

This clonotype was observed many times. The chain employs TRBV6-1 and TRBJ1-1, with a possible D match to TRBD1 (5 bases). V gave up 6 bases and J gave up 0 bases, with 14 bases separating them. This CDR3 comprises 15 residues. Germline CDR1 and CDR2: MNHNS and SASEGT. The CDR3 coding sequence is TGTGCCAGCAGACACCTCCGGGGGATGAACACTGAAGCTTTCTTT. Translating gives CASRHLRGMNTEAFF.

This clonotype occurred many times. The chain carries TRBV6-5 and TRBJ1-5, with 7 nucleotides matching TRBD1. Trimming took 0 bases from V and 3 from J; bases not matched to a gene: 5. The CDR3 length is 16 residues. CDR1 and CDR2 (germline): MNHEY, SVGAGI. The CDR3 coding sequence is TGTGCCAGCAGTTACTCGAATAAGGGGGCCAATCAGCCCCAGCATTTT. Translating gives CASSYSNKGANQPQHF.

This clonotype was detected many times. CDR3 region: CASSLFSGGENIQYF. The DNA for the CDR3 is TGTGCCAGCAGCCTCTTTAGCGGGGGGGAAAACATTCAGTACTTC. The chain recombines TRBV4-2 with TRBJ2-4; the match to TRBD2 covers 11 bases. Germline-derived CDR1 and CDR2 are LGHNA and YNFKEQ. The CDR3 totals 15 residues. Losses at the gene ends were 4 bases for V and 5 bases for J; bases not matched to a gene: 4.

This clonotype was seen repeatedly, ten times or more. The chain employs TRBV20-1 and TRBJ1-5; D perhaps matches TRBD1 (6 bases). Deletions cut 5 bases from V and 5 bases from J, with 10 bases between. The germline V gene encodes CDR1 DFQATT and CDR2 SNEGSKA (reference sequence). The CDR3 extends over 12 amino acids. CDR3 bases: TGCAGTGCTGTACAGGGATATCAGCCCCAGCATTTT. Translation gives CSAVQGYQPQHF.

This clonotype was detected ten times or more. This sequence joins TRBV6-1 and TRBJ1-5; the D gene is possibly TRBD1 (5 bases). The CDR3 is 15 amino acids. The V gene lost 7 bases and the J gene lost 2 bases, with 15 bases spanning the gap. Germline V gene sequence: CDR1 MNHNS, CDR2 SASEGT. CDR3 sequence (DNA): TGTGCCAGCACCTCAGGGTGGGGAGGCAATCAGCCCCAGCATTTT. Protein sequence: CASTSGWGGNQPQHF.

This clonotype came up many times. The CDR3 DNA reads TGTGCCTGGATACTTCCAGGGCGCACTGAAGCTTTCTTT. It yields the protein CAWILPGRTEAFF. This sequence joins TRBV30 and TRBJ1-1, with a weak D call TRBD1 (5 bases). This CDR3 has 13 amino acids. V gave up 4 bases and J gave up 4 bases, with 13 bases separating them. Germline loops: CDR1 GTSNPN, CDR2 SVGIG (reference sequence). Combining the CDR3 with reference TRBV30 and TRBJ1-1 gives the whole variable domain SQTIHQWPATLVQPVGSPLSLECTVEGTSNPNLYWYRQAAGRGLQLLFYSVGIGQISSEVPQNLSASRPQDRQFILSSKKLLLSDSGFYLCAWILPGRTEAFFGQGTRLTVV.

This clonotype showed up many times. V is TRBV12-3 or TRBV12-4 and J is TRBJ2-2; 7 bases fit TRBD1. The ends lost 6 bases at V and 2 bases at J; junction bases unmatched: 9. The CDR3 contains 16 residues. CDR3 loop: CASSHGQEDNTGELFF. CDR3 bases: TGTGCCAGCAGCCATGGACAGGAAGATAACACCGGGGAGCTGTTTTTT.